These 16 T cell receptor beta chains share one sample of origin, sequenced in a study of cytotoxic CD8 clonotypes in ibrutinib-treated CLL. Clones were read by immunoSEQ multiplex PCR, and TCRdb kept only the in-frame ones, dropping some. This table has approximately 330,000 clones, about 77% appearing once. The starting material was PBMCs, obtained before ibrutinib treatment. Receptors were obtained from a human donor with chronic lymphocytic leukemia.

Written as DNA, the CDR3 is TGTGCCTGGAGCGCCTGGCGGAGAGGGACAGATACGCAGTATTTT. This sequence encodes CAWSAWRRGTDTQYF. V usage is TRBV30 and J usage is TRBJ2-3, with D tentatively TRBD2 (5 bases). Germline V lookup: CDR1 GTSNPN, CDR2 SVGIG (reference sequence). V dropped 3 bases and J dropped 3 bases, with 16 bases sitting between them. The CDR3 is made up of 15 amino acids. The complete variable domain, with remaining parts taken from reference TRBV30 and TRBJ2-3, reads SQTIHQWPATLVQPVGSPLSLECTVEGTSNPNLYWYRQAAGRGLQLLFYSVGIGQISSEVPQNLSASRPQDRQFILSSKKLLLSDSGFYLCAWSAWRRGTDTQYFGPGTRLTVL.

This chain joins TRBV30 and TRBJ1-1, with 12 positions matching TRBD1. The V and J ends lost 1 base and 4 bases, in that order; junction bases with no gene match: 7. From germline, CDR1 is GTSNPN and CDR2 SVGIG (reference sequence). This CDR3 has 16 residues. The CDR3 loop reads CAWSGGQGALGTEAFF. The CDR3 nucleotides are TGTGCCTGGAGTGGGGGACAGGGGGCCTTGGGCACTGAAGCTTTCTTT.

The chain uses TRBV27 and TRBJ2-2, with D perhaps assigned TRBD1 or TRBD2 (5 bases each). The CDR3 sequence is 17 residues long. Germline V gene lookup returns CDR1 MNHEY and CDR2 SMNVEV (reference sequence). V was cut by 5 bases and J by 3 bases, with 19 bases left in between. CDR3 coding DNA: TGTGCCAGCAGTACCAACCCCGGGACGGACGACACCGGGGAGCTGTTTTTT. This translates into CASSTNPGTDDTGELFF.

The rearrangement joins TRBV7-2 to TRBJ2-7; D perhaps matches TRBD1 (6 bases). V lost 5 bases to trimming and J lost 7 bases, with 9 bases between them. This CDR3 region has 11 residues. Germline CDR1 and CDR2: SGHTA and FQGNSA. CDR3 nucleotides: TGTGCCAGCAGCGTCGGACAGGAGCAGTACTTC. Encoded protein: CASSVGQEQYF.

The chain has TRBV5-4 and TRBJ1-5, with D hard to call. The CDR3 runs 12 residues. V was trimmed by 2 bases and J by 5 bases, leaving 5 bases between them. Looked up from germline, CDR1 is SGHNT and CDR2 is YYREEE (reference sequence). CDR3 residues: CASSFGDQPQHF. For the CDR3, the DNA is TGTGCCAGCAGCTTCGGGGATCAGCCCCAGCATTTT.

The chain is built from TRBV2 and TRBJ2-5, with a possible D match to TRBD2 (7 bases). V was cut by 6 bases and J by 5 bases, with 10 bases left in between. Germline assignment: CDR1 SNHLY and CDR2 FYNNEI. This CDR3 is 12 amino acids long. CDR3 sequence (DNA): TGTGCCAGCAGACAGGGAGGGGAGACCCAGTACTTC. Its protein is CASRQGGETQYF.

The chain combines TRBV4-3 with TRBJ2-4, with D perhaps being TRBD1 or TRBD2 (5 bases each). The CDR3 extends over 17 amino acids. Trimming took 5 bases from V and 7 from J, leaving 24 bases between them. The germline CDR1 and CDR2 sequences are LGHNA and YSLEER. CDR3 sequence reads: CASSATRGLFLGNIQYF. The CDR3 DNA reads TGCGCCAGCAGCGCCACCCGGGGCCTATTTCTAGGCAACATTCAGTACTTC.

The chain joins TRBV6-6 to TRBJ2-7; D tentatively fits TRBD1 or TRBD2 (7 bases each). The CDR3 totals 13 residues. V shed 10 bases and J shed 4 bases, with 17 bases lying between them. CDR1 is MNHNY, CDR2 SVGAGI, per germline (reference sequence). The DNA of the CDR3 is TGTGCCACCTACTCAGGGGGGGTTTACGAGCAGTACTTC. It translates to CATYSGGVYEQYF.

This chain links TRBV20-1 with TRBJ2-7; D might be TRBD1 (5 bases). Per the germline V gene, CDR1 is DFQATT and CDR2 is SNEGSKA (reference sequence). CDR3 size: 11 residues. V was trimmed by 6 bases and J by 5 bases, leaving 11 bases between them. The DNA for the CDR3 is TGCAGTGCGGGCACAGGCGACGAGCAGTACTTC. As protein: CSAGTGDEQYF.

This chain links TRBV5-1 with TRBJ2-7, with a possible D match to TRBD2 (5 bases). Germline V gene sequence: CDR1 SGHRS, CDR2 YFSETQ. The CDR3 contains 13 residues. V lost 5 bases and J lost 7, with 16 bases in between. CDR3 sequence reads: CASRNNRDQEQYF. CDR3 DNA sequence: TGCGCCAGCAGAAACAACCGGGATCAAGAGCAGTACTTC.

The V gene is TRBV29-1, the J gene TRBJ1-2, with 9 bases that match TRBD1. Germline V gives CDR1 SQVTM, CDR2 ANQGSEA. The CDR3 length is 13 residues. The ends lost 3 bases at V and 7 bases at J; junction bases unmatched: 6. For the CDR3, the DNA is TGCAGCGTTGAGGAACAGGGGGCCCTTGGCTACACCTTC. It translates to CSVEEQGALGYTF.

The chain combines TRBV27 with TRBJ1-1; TRBD1 matches at 7 bases. This CDR3 comprises 15 residues. The V segment lost 7 bases and the J segment 1 base; nucleotides outside the gene matches: 9. Per germline, CDR1 MNHEY and CDR2 SMNVEV (reference sequence). This CDR3 is CASKLRGQRNTEAFF. In DNA form, the CDR3 reads TGTGCCAGCAAACTAAGGGGACAGAGGAACACTGAAGCTTTCTTT.

This sequence joins TRBV10-3 and TRBJ2-1; D is ambiguous. V was cut by 6 bases and J by 5 bases, with 5 bases left in between. In germline, CDR1 is ENHRY, CDR2 SYGVKD. This CDR3 is 11 amino acids long. CDR3 nucleotide sequence: TGTGCCATCAGGGATAACAATGAGCAGTTCTTC. Amino acid sequence: CAIRDNNEQFF.

The CDR3 DNA sequence: TGTGCCACCAGCAGACCCAGAGGGCTAGCGGGGAATGAGCAGTACTTC. Amino acid sequence: CATSRPRGLAGNEQYF. This chain links TRBV15 with TRBJ2-7; 9 bases align to TRBD2. Germline-derived CDR1 and CDR2 are LNHNV and YYDKDF (reference sequence). This CDR3 has 16 amino acids. Trimming took 2 bases from V and 7 from J; bases not matched to a gene: 12.

The J gene is TRBJ2-2, the V gene TRBV5-4; D unresolved. This CDR3 region has 14 residues. Per germline, CDR1 SGHNT and CDR2 YYREEE (reference sequence). V lost 2 bases and J 5 bases, leaving 10 bases between the germline ends. The CDR3 sequence is CASSLYLGTGELFF. CDR3 sequence (DNA): TGTGCCAGCAGCTTATATCTGGGAACCGGGGAGCTGTTTTTT.

The sample holds many counts of this clone. The rearrangement joins TRBV6-5 to TRBJ2-7; tentative D call: TRBD1 (6 bases). CDR1 and CDR2 (germline): MNHEY, SVGAGI. Trimming shortened V by 0 bases and J by 4 bases, and 13 bases separated the two germline ends. This CDR3 is 15 amino acids long. The CDR3, as DNA: TGTGCCAGCAGTTACTCGACAGGAGATCAATACGAGCAGTACTTC. Translating gives CASSYSTGDQYEQYF.